This T cell receptor (beta chain) originates from a study of control samples from healthy donors and cancer patients. V was trimmed by 4 bases and J by 8 bases, leaving 6 bases between them. Germline V gene sequence: CDR1 SQVTM, CDR2 ANQGSEA. The CDR3 is 10 amino acids. The method was immunoSEQ multiplex PCR; TCRdb's version includes in-frame clones alone and lacks a portion of them. The data show under 95,000 clones, around four fifths seen once. The sample consisted of blood. This TCR derives from a man between 50 and 59 years old in good health. The gene calls are TRBV29-1 and TRBJ2-1; D is undetermined. In DNA, the CDR3 is TGCAGCGTTGGATTCGATGAGCAGTTCTTC. Protein: CSVGFDEQFF.